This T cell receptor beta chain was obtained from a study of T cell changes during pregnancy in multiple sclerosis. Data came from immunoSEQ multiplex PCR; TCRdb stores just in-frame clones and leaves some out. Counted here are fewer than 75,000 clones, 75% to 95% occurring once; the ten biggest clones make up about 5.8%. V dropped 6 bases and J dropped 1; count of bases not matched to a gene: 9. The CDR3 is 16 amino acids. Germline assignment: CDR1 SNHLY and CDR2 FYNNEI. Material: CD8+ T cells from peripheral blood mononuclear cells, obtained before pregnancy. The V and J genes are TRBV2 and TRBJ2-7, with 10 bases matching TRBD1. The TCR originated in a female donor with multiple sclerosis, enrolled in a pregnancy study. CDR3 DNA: TGTGCCAGCAGCCATTCCCGGGACAGGGGTTCCTACGAGCAGTACTTC. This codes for CASSHSRDRGSYEQYF.